Below, one T cell receptor beta chain is given with its context. The sample comes from a study of blood T cell repertoires in COVID-19. Study as a whole: Collection of acute and convalescent COVID-19 samples took place in the United States, Italy and Spain. The cDNA or gDNA used as material had been derived from T cells, B-cell-depleted T cells, or PBMCs.

In the original analysis: Reference gene primer amplification gave estimated nucleated cell counts. TCRdb's copy holds only in-frame clones and misses some; the assay was immunoSEQ multiplex PCR. D and trimming come from the DNA, and the V and J calls and clone size come from that table. The sample lists approximately 200,000 clones, roughly 89% occurring once. The CDR3 covers 15 residues. Per germline, CDR1 SGHNT and CDR2 YYREEE (reference sequence). The V and J ends lost 4 bases and 5 bases, in that order; junction bases with no gene match: 9. This sequence joins TRBV5-4 and TRBJ2-1, with 7 bases lining up with TRBD2. The material sequenced was peripheral blood. The TCR originated in a man in his sixties who had recovered from COVID-19. This CDR3 is CASSPPTSVNNEQFF. The CDR3 nucleotides are TGTGCCAGCAGCCCTCCAACTAGCGTCAACAATGAGCAGTTCTTC.